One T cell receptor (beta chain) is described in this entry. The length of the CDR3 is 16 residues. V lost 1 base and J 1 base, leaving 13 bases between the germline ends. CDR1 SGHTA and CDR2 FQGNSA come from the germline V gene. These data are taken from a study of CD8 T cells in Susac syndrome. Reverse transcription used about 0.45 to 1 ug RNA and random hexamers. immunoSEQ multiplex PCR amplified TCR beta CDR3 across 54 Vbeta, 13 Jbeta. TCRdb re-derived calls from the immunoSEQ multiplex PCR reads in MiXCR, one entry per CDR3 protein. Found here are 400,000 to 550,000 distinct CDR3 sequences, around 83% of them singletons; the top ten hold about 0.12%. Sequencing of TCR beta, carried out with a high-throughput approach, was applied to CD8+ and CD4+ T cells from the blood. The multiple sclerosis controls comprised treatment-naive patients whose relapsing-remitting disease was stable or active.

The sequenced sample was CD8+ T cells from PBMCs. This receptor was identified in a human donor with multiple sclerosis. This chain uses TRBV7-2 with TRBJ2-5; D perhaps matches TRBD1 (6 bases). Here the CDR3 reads CASSLGQGKGQETQYF. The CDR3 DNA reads TGTGCCAGCAGCTTAGGGCAGGGGAAAGGCCAAGAGACCCAGTACTTC.